Listed below are T cell receptor beta chains from one sample, sequenced in a study of CD8+CD57+ T cells in acquired aplastic anemia. TCRdb re-derived calls from the reads in MiXCR, one entry per CDR3 protein. The sample yields 160,000 or so distinct CDR3 sequences, over 40% seen once. The sequenced sample was sorted CD4+, CD8+, or CD8+CD57+ T cells (not recorded which) from PBMCs. These receptors came from a human donor with aplastic anemia. Each CDR3 is given with its conserved first and last residue.

TRBV19	TRBJ2-1	CASTSGSDEQFF
TRBV19	TRBJ1-6	CASSPGTFASSPLHF
TRBV20-1	TRBJ1-5	CSASPRGVSQPQHF
TRBV4-2	TRBJ2-1	CASSQAGTGGSGQFF
TRBV24-1	TRBJ2-1	CATSGIAGGGSEQFF
TRBV29-1	TRBJ1-2	CSVEERRDSLTNYGYTF
TRBV20-1	TRBJ1-5	CSAASGQRNQPQHF
TRBV7-3	TRBJ2-3	CASSLSSGLPDTQYF
TRBV29-1	TRBJ1-6	CSHGSYNSPLHF
TRBV20-1	TRBJ2-7	CSARGAGRELYEQYF
TRBV7-2	TRBJ2-5	CASKSGQETQYF
TRBV6-1	TRBJ2-7	CASQPGQGESEQYF
TRBV25-1	TRBJ1-3	CASSLNSGTGGFGNTIYF
TRBV5-1	TRBJ2-2	CASKVTGDYTGELFF
TRBV10-3	TRBJ1-4	CAISESAGEKLFF
TRBV4-2	TRBJ2-5	CASSQAVGAEQETQYF
TRBV9	TRBJ1-4	CASSGGQGEKLFF
TRBV25-1	TRBJ2-3	CAWQTSTDTQYF
TRBV20-1	TRBJ1-5	CSAREQGVNQPQHF
TRBV25-1	TRBJ1-2	CASSEYRAEGRYGYTF
TRBV19	TRBJ1-6	CASSRAQEYNSPLHF
TRBV11-1	TRBJ2-1	CASSLVGHYNEQFF
TRBV6-1	TRBJ1-2	CASSENYGYTF
TRBV19	TRBJ1-2	CASSIGQGRGYTF
TRBV5-4	TRBJ2-7	CASSIPGQGNSYEQYF
TRBV20-1	TRBJ2-3	CSAIGATTDTQYF
TRBV25-1	TRBJ2-6	CASSDLRDRGTGADVLTF
TRBV4-1	TRBJ2-5	CASTPRLAGGGQETQYF
TRBV4-2	TRBJ2-3	CASSQAGSTDTQYF
TRBV19	TRBJ1-5	CASRRTGGNQPQHF
TRBV20-1	TRBJ2-5	CSARDYNRETQYF